The T cell receptor beta chain under discussion was sequenced for a study of cytomegalovirus exposure and HLA in healthy donors. Study-wide findings and caveats: With DRB1 most and HLA-C fewest, TCR association rates differed between HLA loci in a later analysis. A previous analysis found most TCR beta V segments productive roughly 87% or roughly 30% of the time. HLA restriction was apparent for most CMV-associated TCR beta chains in a later analysis.

As concerns this clone: The antigen is undetermined.

V trimming: 10 bases; J trimming: 9 bases; junction bases outside the gene matches: 15. CDR1 is MNHEY, CDR2 SVGAGI, per germline. This CDR3 is built from 15 residues. It was with 60 Vbeta and 13 Jbeta primers that the PCR ran. Clones were sequenced by immunoSEQ multiplex PCR, and TCRdb holds only the in-frame ones, with some missing. The sample shows about 99,000 clones, about three quarters of them seen only once. Input material: PBMCs. V gene TRBV6-5 combines with J gene TRBJ1-6; 7 bases match TRBD1. This sequence originates from a man in his sixties in good health and CMV-seropositive. CDR3 in DNA: TGTGCCACCACGCGGGGGGGGACAGAAGGTTCACCCCTCCACTTT. Protein: CATTRGGTEGSPLHF.